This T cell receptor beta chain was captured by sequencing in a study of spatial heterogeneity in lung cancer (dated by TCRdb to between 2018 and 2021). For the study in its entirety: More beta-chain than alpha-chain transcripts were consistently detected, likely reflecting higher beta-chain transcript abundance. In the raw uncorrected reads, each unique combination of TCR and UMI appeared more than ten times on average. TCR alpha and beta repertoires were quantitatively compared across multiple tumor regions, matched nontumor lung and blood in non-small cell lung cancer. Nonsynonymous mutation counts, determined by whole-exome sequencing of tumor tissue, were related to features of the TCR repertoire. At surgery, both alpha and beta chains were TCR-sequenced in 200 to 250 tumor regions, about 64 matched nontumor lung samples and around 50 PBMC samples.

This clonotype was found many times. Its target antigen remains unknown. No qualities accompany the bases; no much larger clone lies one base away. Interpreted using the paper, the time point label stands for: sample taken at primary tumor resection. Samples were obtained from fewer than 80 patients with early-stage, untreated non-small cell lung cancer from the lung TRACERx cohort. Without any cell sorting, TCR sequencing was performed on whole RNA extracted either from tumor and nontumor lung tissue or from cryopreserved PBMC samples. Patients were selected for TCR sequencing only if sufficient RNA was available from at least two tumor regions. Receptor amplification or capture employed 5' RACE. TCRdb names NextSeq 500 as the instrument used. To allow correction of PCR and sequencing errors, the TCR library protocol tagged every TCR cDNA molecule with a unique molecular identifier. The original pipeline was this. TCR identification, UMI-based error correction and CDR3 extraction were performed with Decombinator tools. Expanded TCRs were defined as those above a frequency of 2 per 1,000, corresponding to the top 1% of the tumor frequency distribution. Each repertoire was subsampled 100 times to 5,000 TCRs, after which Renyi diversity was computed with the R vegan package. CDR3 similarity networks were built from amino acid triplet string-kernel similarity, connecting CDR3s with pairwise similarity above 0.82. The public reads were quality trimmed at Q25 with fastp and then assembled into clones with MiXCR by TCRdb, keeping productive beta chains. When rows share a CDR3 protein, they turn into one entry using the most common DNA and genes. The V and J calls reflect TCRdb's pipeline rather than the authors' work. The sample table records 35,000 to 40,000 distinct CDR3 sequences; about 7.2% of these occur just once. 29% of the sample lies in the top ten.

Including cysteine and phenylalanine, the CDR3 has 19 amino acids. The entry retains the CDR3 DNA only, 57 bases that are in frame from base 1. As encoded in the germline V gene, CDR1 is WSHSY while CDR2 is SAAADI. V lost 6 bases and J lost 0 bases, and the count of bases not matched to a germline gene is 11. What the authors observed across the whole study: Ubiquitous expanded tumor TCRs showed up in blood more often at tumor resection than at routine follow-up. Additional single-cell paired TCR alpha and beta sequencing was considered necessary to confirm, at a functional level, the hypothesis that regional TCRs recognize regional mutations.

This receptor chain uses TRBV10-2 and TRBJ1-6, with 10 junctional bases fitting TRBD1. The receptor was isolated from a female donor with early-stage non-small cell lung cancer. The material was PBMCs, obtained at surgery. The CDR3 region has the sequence CASSRDRGDSGSYNSPLHF. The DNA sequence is TGCGCCAGCAGCCGGGACAGGGGAGATTCCGGCTCCTATAATTCACCCCTCCACTTT.